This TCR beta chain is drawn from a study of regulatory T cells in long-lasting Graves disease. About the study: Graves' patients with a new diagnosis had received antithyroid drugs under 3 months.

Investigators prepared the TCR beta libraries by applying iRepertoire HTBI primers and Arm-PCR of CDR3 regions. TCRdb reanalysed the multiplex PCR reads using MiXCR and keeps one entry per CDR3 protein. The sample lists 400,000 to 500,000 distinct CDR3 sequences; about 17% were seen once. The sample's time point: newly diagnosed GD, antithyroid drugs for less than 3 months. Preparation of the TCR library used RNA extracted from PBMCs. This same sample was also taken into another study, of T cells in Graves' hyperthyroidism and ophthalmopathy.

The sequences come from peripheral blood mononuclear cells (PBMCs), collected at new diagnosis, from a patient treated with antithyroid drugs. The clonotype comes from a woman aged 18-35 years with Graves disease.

The CDR3 DNA sequence: TGCAGTGCGCCCGGGACTAGCGGGATCGGGACCCAGTACTTC. Protein product: CSAPGTSGIGTQYF. The gene calls are TRBV20-1 and TRBJ2-5, with 13 bases lining up with TRBD2. Germline CDR1 and CDR2: DFQATT and SNEGSKA (reference sequence). This CDR3 comprises 14 residues. The ends lost 6 bases at V and 7 bases at J; junction bases unmatched: 8.